This T cell receptor (beta chain) was sequenced for a study of regulatory T cells in long-lasting Graves disease. Through Arm-PCR of CDR3 regions and iRepertoire HTBI primers, TCR beta libraries were built. TCRdb recomputed calls from the multiplex PCR reads with MiXCR, one row per CDR3 protein. The sample records 400,000 to 500,000 distinct CDR3 sequences, over 20% being singletons. Time point indicated: persistent/refractory GD, antithyroid drugs over 5 years with positive TRAb. Generation of the TCR library employed RNA extracted from PBMCs. V was pared by 0 bases and J by 0 bases, with 3 bases of the junction left unmatched. The CDR3 covers 16 residues. Germline assignment: CDR1 DFQATT and CDR2 SNEGSKA (reference sequence).

This material consisted of peripheral blood mononuclear cells (PBMCs), taken when the disease was refractory, from a patient treated with antithyroid drugs. The receptor was derived from a female donor with Graves disease. J is TRBJ2-2 and V is TRBV20-1; 8 positions match TRBD2. CDR3 DNA: TGCAGTGCTAGAGATATAGCGGGATCGAACACCGGGGAGCTGTTTTTT. Protein product: CSARDIAGSNTGELFF.